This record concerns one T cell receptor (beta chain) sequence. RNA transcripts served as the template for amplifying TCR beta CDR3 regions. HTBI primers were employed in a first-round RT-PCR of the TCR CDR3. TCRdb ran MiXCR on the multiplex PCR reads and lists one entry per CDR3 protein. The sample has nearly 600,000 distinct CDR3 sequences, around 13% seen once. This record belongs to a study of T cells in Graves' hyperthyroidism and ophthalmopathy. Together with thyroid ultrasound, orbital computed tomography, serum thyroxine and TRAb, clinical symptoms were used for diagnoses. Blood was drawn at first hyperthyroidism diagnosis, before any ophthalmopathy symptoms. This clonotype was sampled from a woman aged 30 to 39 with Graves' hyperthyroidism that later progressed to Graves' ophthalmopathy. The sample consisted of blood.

In DNA form, the CDR3 reads TGTGCCAGCAGCCAAGATCGTTGGGCGAACACCGGGGAGCTGTTTTTT. Translated, it gives CASSQDRWANTGELFF. The rearrangement uses TRBV14 and TRBJ2-2; D gene ambiguous. The CDR3 totals 16 residues. Trimming left V 0 bases short and J 0 bases short, with 8 bases between. CDR1 and CDR2 from the germline V gene are SGHDN and FVKESK.